This record concerns one T cell receptor beta chain sequence. Trimming cost V 1 base and J 5 bases; bases outside gene matches: 6. The CDR3 has 14 residues. Looked up from germline, CDR1 is SGDLS and CDR2 is YYNGEE. In the original processing: Amplification of reference gene primers provided the estimated nucleated cell counts. Assay: immunoSEQ multiplex PCR; the TCRdb copy retains only in-frame clones and omits some. V and J calls and clone size follow that table, whereas D and trimming were derived from the DNA. The repertoire has over 60,000 clones, around nine tenths of them found once; the top ten carry approximately 0.93%. This sample was taken from a study of blood T cell repertoires in COVID-19. Across the study: Both acute and convalescent COVID-19 samples were obtained from the United States, Italy and Spain. Sources were T cells, B-cell-depleted T cells, or PBMCs; the material itself was cDNA or gDNA.

V usage is TRBV9 and J usage is TRBJ2-7; TRBD1 aligns across 7 bases. The sample was peripheral blood. The TCR was taken from a man aged 70 or older with acute or convalescent COVID-19. The CDR3, as DNA: TGTGCCAGCAGCGTAAGTCCGGGACAGAACGAGCAGTACTTC. Translating it yields CASSVSPGQNEQYF.